The next 16 T cell receptor beta chains were all read from a single sample in a study of blood T cell repertoires in COVID-19 (dated by TCRdb to 2018 to 2021). Library preparation used the immunoSEQ multiplex PCR assay. In its TCRdb copy, this immuneACCESS table keeps in-frame sequences only and misses some clones. Where compared with another copy, unresolved V genes explain less than half of these, and the others have no known cause. A total of around 90,000 clones appear in this sample, about 81% of them only once. Approximately 13% of the sample lies in the top ten. Specimen: peripheral blood. All receptors derive from a human donor in a cohort sampled during active COVID-19.

The chain is built from TRBV20-1 and TRBJ1-2; D may be TRBD1 (6 bases). The ends were cut back, 3 bases at V and 7 bases at J, with 18 bases in the middle. The CDR3 consists of 14 residues. Germline lookup yields CDR1 DFQATT and CDR2 SNEGSKA (reference sequence). CDR3: CSASGNTGTGGYTF. Written as DNA, the CDR3 is TGCAGTGCTAGTGGCAACACAGGGACGGGTGGCTACACCTTC.

This clone was detected only a few times. The gene calls are TRBV7-9 and TRBJ1-2; 8 nucleotides align to TRBD1. Germline V lookup: CDR1 SEHNR, CDR2 FQNEAQ (reference sequence). The CDR3 spans 16 residues. J was trimmed by 6 bases and V by 4 bases; bases with no gene match: 13. The CDR3: CASSSSRTGPGDGYTF. The CDR3, as DNA: TGTGCCAGCAGCTCGAGTCGGACAGGGCCGGGTGATGGCTACACCTTC.

Concerning this clone: It may be a read error: a sequence one base away is much more abundant. The chain combines TRBV2 with TRBJ1-5; D may be TRBD1 (5 bases). The germline V and J ends were trimmed by 11 bases and 6 bases, with 17 bases remaining between them. CDR1 and CDR2 (germline): SNHLY, FYNNEI. The CDR3 runs 13 residues. CDR3 sequence: CARTTGGGQPQHF. The CDR3 coding sequence is TGTGCCCGCACCACGGGGGGGGGTCAGCCCCAGCATTTT.

The chain has TRBV7-3 and TRBJ2-2, with TRBD1 matching 10 bases. V shed 3 bases and J 5 bases; nucleotides not matched to a gene: 3. CDR1 and CDR2 from the germline V gene are SGHTA and FQGTGA. This CDR3 is 15 amino acids long. The CDR3 DNA sequence: TGTGCCAGCAGCTTGTTGGGACAGGGGACCGGGGAGCTGTTTTTT. It codes for CASSLLGQGTGELFF.

This chain joins TRBV4-2 and TRBJ2-5; 13 bases are a match to TRBD2. Germline CDR1 and CDR2: LGHNA and YNFKEQ. Losses at the gene ends were 1 base for V and 1 base for J; bases not matched to a gene: 6. This CDR3 is built from 18 residues. The CDR3, as DNA: TGTGCCAGCAGCCAAGCGGGACTAGCGGGGCTCTCCCAAGAGACCCAGTACTTC. Residues: CASSQAGLAGLSQETQYF.

The chain joins TRBV29-1 to TRBJ2-7, with TRBD2 identical over 8 bases. The J segment lost 6 bases and the V segment lost 3 bases, leaving 4 bases of the junction unmatched. This CDR3 is built from 12 residues. Germline V gene data show CDR1 as SQVTM and CDR2 as ANQGSEA. CDR3: CSVEGTRAEQYF. CDR3 nucleotides: TGCAGCGTTGAGGGGACTAGGGCCGAGCAGTACTTC.

The chain joins TRBV5-1 to TRBJ1-2; a possible D gene is TRBD1 (5 bases). V was shortened by 3 bases and J by 2 bases, with 23 bases between the two germline ends. CDR3 length: 18 amino acids. Per the germline V gene, CDR1 is SGHRS and CDR2 is YFSETQ. CDR3 amino acids: CASSYNAWGRRANYGYTF. CDR3 bases: TGCGCCAGCAGCTATAATGCCTGGGGCCGGCGTGCGAACTATGGCTACACCTTC.

V gene TRBV6-2 or TRBV6-3 combines with J gene TRBJ2-6; D possibly corresponds to TRBD1 (7 bases). CDR3 length equals 16 residues. The germline V and J ends were trimmed by 5 bases and 2 bases, with 13 bases remaining between them. The germline V gene encodes CDR1 MNHEY and CDR2 SVGEGT. The DNA of the CDR3 is TGTGCCAGCAGTGGGGGGACAGCAGCTGGGGCCAACGTCCTGACTTTC. Its protein is CASSGGTAAGANVLTF.

This chain joins TRBV7-9 and TRBJ1-4; D not resolved. The CDR3 totals 13 residues. V gave up 3 bases and J gave up 14 bases, with 16 bases separating them. CDR1 SEHNR and CDR2 FQNEAQ come from the germline V gene (reference sequence). The CDR3: CASSFPGRDTLFF. The CDR3 coding sequence is TGTGCCAGCAGCTTCCCCGGGCGGGATACGCTGTTTTTT.

This clone has only a few counts. The gene calls are TRBV30 and TRBJ1-6; TRBD1 might be the D (6 bases). V was pared by 3 bases and J by 9 bases, with 9 bases between. CDR1 is GTSNPN and CDR2 is SVGIG in the germline V gene (reference sequence). This CDR3 spans 12 amino acids. The CDR3 region has the DNA TGTGCCTGGAGGGGGGCGCGTTCACCCCTCCACTTT. It specifies CAWRGARSPLHF.

This clone appeared a single time. This sequence joins TRBV27 and TRBJ2-3, with TRBD1 as a possible D gene (5 bases). The CDR3 is 14 amino acids. The V and J ends lost 5 bases and 2 bases respectively, with 11 bases between them. Per the germline V gene, CDR1 is MNHEY and CDR2 is SMNVEV (reference sequence). The CDR3 DNA follows: TGTGCCAGCAGTCCCAACAGGCACACAGATACGCAGTATTTT. Translated: CASSPNRHTDTQYF.

V and J are TRBV19 and TRBJ1-2; 8 bases are a match to TRBD1. Trimming cost V 3 bases and J 2 bases; bases outside gene matches: 2. The germline CDR1 and CDR2 sequences are LNHDA and SQIVND (reference sequence). The CDR3 consists of 14 residues. The CDR3 sequence is CASSIDRGNYGYTF. The CDR3 coding sequence is TGTGCCAGTAGTATCGACAGGGGAAACTATGGCTACACCTTC. The full variable domain, its missing parts supplied by reference TRBV19 and TRBJ1-2, is DGGITQSPKYLFRKEGQNVTLSCEQNLNHDAMYWYRQDPGQGLRLIYYSQIVNDFQKGDIAEGYSVSREKKESFPLTVTSAQKNPTAFYLCASSIDRGNYGYTFGSGTRLTVV.

The CDR3 sequence: CASSQLGTSGGLNTGELFF. The DNA of the CDR3 is TGTGCCAGCAGCCAACTAGGGACTAGCGGGGGCCTGAACACCGGGGAGCTGTTTTTT. The chain recombines TRBV3-1 (or the pseudogene TRBV3-2) with TRBJ2-2, with 14 bases lining up with TRBD2. Germline CDR1 reads LGHDT; CDR2 reads YNNKEL (reference sequence). Trimming took 2 bases from V and 1 from J; bases not matched to a gene: 6. The length of the CDR3 is 19 residues.

This chain links TRBV27 with TRBJ2-7; D might be TRBD1 (5 bases). Trimming cost V 5 bases and J 2 bases, with 16 bases left between them. The germline CDR1 and CDR2 sequences are MNHEY and SMNVEV (reference sequence). The CDR3 extends over 15 amino acids. The CDR3 DNA reads as TGTGCCAGCAGTCCTCCTTGGGGCTATACCTACGAGCAGTACTTC. Amino acid sequence: CASSPPWGYTYEQYF.

The gene calls are TRBV18 and TRBJ2-2, with a possible D match to TRBD1 (6 bases). The CDR3 contains 15 residues. Trimming cost V 4 bases and J 6 bases, with 15 bases left between them. Germline V CDR1 and CDR2: KGHSH, LQKENI. Here the CDR3 DNA reads TGTGCCAGCTCACAACCACAGGGAGCGGCCGGGGAGCTGTTTTTT. Translated: CASSQPQGAAGELFF.

J is TRBJ1-2 and V is TRBV4-1; the match to TRBD1 covers 9 bases. V lost 4 bases, J lost 5 bases, and 8 bases stayed unmatched. The germline V gene encodes CDR1 MGHRA and CDR2 YSYEKL. The CDR3 is made up of 15 amino acids. CDR3 DNA: TGCGCCAGCAGCCTGGGACAGGGAGTCCCGTATGGCTACACCTTC. It translates to CASSLGQGVPYGYTF.